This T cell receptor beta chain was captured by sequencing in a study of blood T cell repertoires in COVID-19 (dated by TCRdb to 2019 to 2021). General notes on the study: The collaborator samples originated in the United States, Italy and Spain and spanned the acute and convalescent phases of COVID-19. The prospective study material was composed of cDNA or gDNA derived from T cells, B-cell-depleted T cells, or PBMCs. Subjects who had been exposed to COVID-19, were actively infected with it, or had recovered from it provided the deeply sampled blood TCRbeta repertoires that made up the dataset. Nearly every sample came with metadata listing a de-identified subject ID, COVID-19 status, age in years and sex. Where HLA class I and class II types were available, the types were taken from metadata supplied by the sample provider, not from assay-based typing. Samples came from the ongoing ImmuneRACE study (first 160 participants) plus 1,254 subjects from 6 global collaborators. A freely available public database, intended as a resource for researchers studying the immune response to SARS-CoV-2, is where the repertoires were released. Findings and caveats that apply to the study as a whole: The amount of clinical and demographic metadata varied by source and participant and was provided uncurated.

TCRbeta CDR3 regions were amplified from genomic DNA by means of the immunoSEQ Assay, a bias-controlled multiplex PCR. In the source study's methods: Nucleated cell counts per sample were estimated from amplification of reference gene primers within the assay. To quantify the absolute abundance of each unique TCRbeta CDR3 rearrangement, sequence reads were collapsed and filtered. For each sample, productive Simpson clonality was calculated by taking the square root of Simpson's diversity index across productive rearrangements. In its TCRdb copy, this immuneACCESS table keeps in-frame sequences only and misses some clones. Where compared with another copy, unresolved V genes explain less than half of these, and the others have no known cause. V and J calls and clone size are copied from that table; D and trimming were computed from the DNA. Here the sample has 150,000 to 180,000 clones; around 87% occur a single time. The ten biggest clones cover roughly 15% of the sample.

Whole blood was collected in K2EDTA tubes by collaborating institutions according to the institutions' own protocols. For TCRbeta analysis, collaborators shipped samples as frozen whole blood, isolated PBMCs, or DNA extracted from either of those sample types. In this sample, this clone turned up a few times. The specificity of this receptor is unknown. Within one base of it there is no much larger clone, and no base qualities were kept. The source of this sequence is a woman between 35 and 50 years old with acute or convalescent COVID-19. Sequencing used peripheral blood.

The CDR3 here reads CASSHRDSDEQFF. The DNA is as follows: TGTGCCAGCAGCCACCGGGATTCGGATGAGCAGTTCTTC. Rearrangement joined TRBV25-1 to TRBJ2-1; TRBD2 might be the D gene, on 5 matching bases. CDR1 and CDR2 (MGHDK, SYGVNS) derive from the germline V gene. V is cut by 6 bases and J by 8 bases, and the space between the germline ends is 14 bases. Including the terminal cysteine and phenylalanine, the CDR3 comprises 13 residues. Here the CDR3 DNA is all that survives: 39 bases in frame from base 1.